This T cell receptor (beta chain) was sequenced during a study of T-cell reconstitution after alpha-beta-depleted transplantation in children. Study-wide results and limits: A year post-transplant, T-cell counts and diversity derived mostly from newly produced T cells. After transplant, high TCRbeta diversity at day 60 in some patients arose from surviving recipient T cells and thymic progenitors. The origin of alpha-beta T cells about two months after transplant was reportedly several hundred expanded graft clones.

The germline gives CDR1 SGHRS, CDR2 YFSETQ. This CDR3 spans 16 amino acids. Germline trimming cut 2 bases from V and 7 bases from J; bases unmatched to any gene: 7. Unique molecular identifiers featured in how the TCRbeta library was prepared. TCRdb reanalysed the PCR reads using MiXCR and keeps one entry per CDR3 protein. The profile shows around 17,000 distinct CDR3 sequences, 4.5% to 6.5% of them singletons. This clonotype was counted ten times or more. Its target is unknown. V gene TRBV5-1 combines with J gene TRBJ2-1, with TRBD1 identical over 12 bases. This clonotype was sampled from a boy under 18 with acute lymphoblastic leukemia, due to receive a stem cell transplant. This specimen consisted of PBMCs, obtained before TCRalphabeta/CD19-depleted stem cell transplant. The CDR3 DNA follows: TGCGCCAGCAGCTTTAGAACGGGACAGGGGGCGAATGAGCAGTTCTTC. It encodes CASSFRTGQGANEQFF.